This T cell receptor (beta chain) was documented in a study of T cell responses to AZD1222 COVID-19 vaccine. The CDR3 covers 16 residues. The V end was cut by 3 bases, the J end by 1 base, with 14 bases between. Germline CDR1 and CDR2: MDHEN and SYDVKM. The protocol was immunoSEQ multiplex PCR, while the TCRdb copy is restricted to in-frame clones and leaves out a portion. The repertoire includes 150,000 or so clones, about 93% of them detected once, and roughly 5% sits in the top ten. This TCR derives from an adult in good health. V gene TRBV28 combines with J gene TRBJ2-3, with D possibly matching TRBD2 (6 bases). Sequencing used peripheral blood, obtained on day 0 of AZD1222 vaccination. CDR3 DNA sequence: TGTGCCAGCAGTTTTTCTTATAGCGGAGGCACAGATACGCAGTATTTT. It yields the protein CASSFSYSGGTDTQYF.